The 8 T cell receptor beta chains reported below all come from one sample, sequenced in a study of blood T cell repertoires in COVID-19. The assay was immunoSEQ multiplex PCR, and TCRdb's table has in-frame clones only and misses some. The table lists 250,000 to 400,000 clones, approximately 87% of them singletons. The sequencing sample was made of peripheral blood. Source of these receptors: a woman aged 25 to 39 with COVID-19, enrolled during active disease.

V and J are TRBV30 and TRBJ1-1; unclear D gene. With 0 bases removed from V and 1 base from J, the gap between germline ends came to 12 bases. Germline CDR1 reads GTSNPN; CDR2 reads SVGIG (reference sequence). The CDR3 is made up of 15 amino acids. DNA for the CDR3: TGTGCCTGGAGTGTACGAAAGACAACGAACACTGAAGCTTTCTTT. It encodes CAWSVRKTTNTEAFF.

The V call is TRBV7-9, the J call TRBJ2-3; 13 bases are shared with TRBD2. Trimming at V came to 5 bases and at J to 3 bases, leaving 5 bases not matched to a gene. Germline V gene sequence: CDR1 SEHNR, CDR2 FQNEAQ (reference sequence). CDR3 length: 16 residues. The CDR3 sequence is CASSAGLAGVTDTQYF. CDR3 sequence (DNA): TGTGCCAGCAGCGCCGGACTAGCGGGAGTAACAGATACGCAGTATTTT.

The CDR3 protein is CASMRQGIDGYTF. The CDR3 nucleotides read TGTGCCAGCATGAGGCAGGGGATCGATGGCTACACCTTC. J is TRBJ1-2 and V is TRBV2; tentative D call: TRBD1 (6 bases). Trimming removed 7 bases at V and 6 bases at J, with 15 bases between. CDR3 length: 13 amino acids. Germline V gene lookup returns CDR1 SNHLY and CDR2 FYNNEI.

The chain carries TRBV10-1 and TRBJ1-1, with 10 bases that match TRBD1. The CDR3 extends over 13 amino acids. CDR1 and CDR2 (germline): WNHNN, SYGVQD (reference sequence). Unmatched junction bases numbered 8, after V lost 6 bases and J lost 10 bases. The CDR3 DNA sequence: TGCGCCAGCAGAAACCGGGACAGGGGTCGAGCTTTCTTT. Amino acids: CASRNRDRGRAFF.

The V and J genes are TRBV25-1 and TRBJ1-2; 11 bases match TRBD1. CDR1 and CDR2 (germline): MGHDK, SYGVNS. This CDR3 has 15 amino acids. With V trimmed by 3 bases and J by 8 bases, 8 bases remained unmatched. Written as DNA, the CDR3 is TGTGCCAGCAGTGATTGGGACAGGGGGAACGGCGGCTACACCTTC. It is translated as CASSDWDRGNGGYTF.

V gene TRBV5-1 combines with J gene TRBJ1-2; TRBD1 aligns across 7 bases. V lost 0 bases to trimming and J lost 7 bases; unmatched junction nucleotides: 12. This CDR3 is 16 amino acids long. The germline gives CDR1 SGHRS, CDR2 YFSETQ. The CDR3 here is CASSLASSGGAGGYTF. The CDR3 DNA reads as TGCGCCAGCAGCTTGGCATCATCAGGGGGAGCAGGTGGCTACACCTTC. Full variable domain (rest looked up from reference TRBV5-1 and TRBJ1-2): KAGVTQTPRYLIKTRGQQVTLSCSPISGHRSVSWYQQTPGQGLQFLFEYFSETQRNKGNFPGRFSGRQFSNSRSEMNVSTLELGDSALYLCASSLASSGGAGGYTFGSGTRLTVV.

The rearrangement links TRBV5-1 to TRBJ2-7; 7 bases agree with TRBD2. The CDR3 is 14 amino acids. The germline V gene has CDR1 SGHRS and CDR2 YFSETQ. V lost 0 bases and J lost 6; bases outside the gene matches: 6. The CDR3 sequence: CASSLARGRSEQYF. The DNA of the CDR3 is TGCGCCAGCAGCTTGGCCCGCGGGAGAAGCGAGCAGTACTTC.

The chain uses TRBV28 and TRBJ1-1, with D possibly TRBD1 on 5 matching bases. Between the trimmed V and J ends, which lost 4 bases and 0 bases, there was a span of 12 bases. The CDR3 spans 15 residues. Germline-derived CDR1 and CDR2 are MDHEN and SYDVKM. The CDR3 nucleotides read TGTGCCAGCAGTTGGGGCCCAGCCATGAACACTGAAGCTTTCTTT. Translation gives CASSWGPAMNTEAFF.